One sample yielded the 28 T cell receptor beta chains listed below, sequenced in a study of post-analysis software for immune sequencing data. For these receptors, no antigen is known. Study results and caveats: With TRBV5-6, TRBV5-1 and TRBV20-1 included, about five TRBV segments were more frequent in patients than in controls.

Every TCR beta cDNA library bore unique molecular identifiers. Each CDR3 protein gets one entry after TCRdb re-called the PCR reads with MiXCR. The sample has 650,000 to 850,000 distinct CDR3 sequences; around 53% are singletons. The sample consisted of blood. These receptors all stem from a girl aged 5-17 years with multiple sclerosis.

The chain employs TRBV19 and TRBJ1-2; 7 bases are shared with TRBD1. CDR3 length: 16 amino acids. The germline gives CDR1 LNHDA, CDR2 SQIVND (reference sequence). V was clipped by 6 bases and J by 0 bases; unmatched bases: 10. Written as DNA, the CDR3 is TGTGCCAGTAGGATGCTCCGGGACAGAGCTAACTATGGCTACACCTTC. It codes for CASRMLRDRANYGYTF.

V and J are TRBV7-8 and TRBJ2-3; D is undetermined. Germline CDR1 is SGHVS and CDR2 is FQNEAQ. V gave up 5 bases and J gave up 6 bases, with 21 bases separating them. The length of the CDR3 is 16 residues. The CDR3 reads CASSPVNVHSRDTQYF. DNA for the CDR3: TGTGCCAGCAGCCCCGTCAACGTACACTCTCGGGATACGCAGTATTTT.

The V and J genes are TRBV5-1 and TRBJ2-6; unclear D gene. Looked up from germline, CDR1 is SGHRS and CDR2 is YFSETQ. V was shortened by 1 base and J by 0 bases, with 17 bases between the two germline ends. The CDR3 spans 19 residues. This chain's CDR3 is CASSLTRTWQSSGANVLTF. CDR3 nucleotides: TGCGCCAGCAGCTTGACCCGAACGTGGCAGTCCTCTGGGGCCAACGTCCTGACTTTC.

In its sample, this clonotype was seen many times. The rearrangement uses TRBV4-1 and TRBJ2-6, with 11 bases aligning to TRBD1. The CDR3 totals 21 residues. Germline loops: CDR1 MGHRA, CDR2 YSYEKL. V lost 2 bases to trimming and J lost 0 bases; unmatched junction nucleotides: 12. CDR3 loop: CASSQLIALGTGGSGANVLTF. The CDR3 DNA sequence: TGCGCCAGCAGCCAACTAATCGCCCTCGGGACAGGGGGCTCTGGGGCCAACGTCCTGACTTTC.

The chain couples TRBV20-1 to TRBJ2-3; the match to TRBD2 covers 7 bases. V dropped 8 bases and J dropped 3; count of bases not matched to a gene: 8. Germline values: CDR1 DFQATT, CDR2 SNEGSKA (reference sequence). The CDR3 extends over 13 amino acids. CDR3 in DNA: TGCAGTAAAGCGGGGCTAGCGACAGATACGCAGTATTTT. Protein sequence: CSKAGLATDTQYF.

The CDR3 nucleotides read TGTGCCAGCGGCATAGGAGCTTTCTTT. Its translation is CASGIGAFF. The rearrangement links TRBV6-1 to TRBJ1-1, with unresolved D. This CDR3 is built from 9 residues. V was clipped by 8 bases and J by 10 bases, with 8 bases between them. The germline V gene has CDR1 MNHNS and CDR2 SASEGT.

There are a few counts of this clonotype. CDR3 DNA: TGCGCCAGCAGCCCGGATAAAATGAACACTGAAGCTTTCTTT. Translated: CASSPDKMNTEAFF. This chain joins TRBV4-1 and TRBJ1-1, with unresolved D. Germline V gene data show CDR1 as MGHRA and CDR2 as YSYEKL. V lost 4 bases and J lost 0, with 9 bases in between. CDR3 length equals 14 residues.

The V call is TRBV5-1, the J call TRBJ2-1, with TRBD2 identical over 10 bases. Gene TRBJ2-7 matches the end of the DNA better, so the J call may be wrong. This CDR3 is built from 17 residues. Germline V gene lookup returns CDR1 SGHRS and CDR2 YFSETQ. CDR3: CASSLSSGRAVYNEQYF. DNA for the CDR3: TGCGCCAGCAGCTTGTCAAGCGGGAGGGCTGTCTACAATGAGCAGTACTTC.

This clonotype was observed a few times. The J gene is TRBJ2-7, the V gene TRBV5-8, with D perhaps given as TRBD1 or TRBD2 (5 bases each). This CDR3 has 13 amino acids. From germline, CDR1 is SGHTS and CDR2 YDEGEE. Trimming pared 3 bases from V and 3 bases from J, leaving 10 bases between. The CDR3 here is CASSSREIYEQYF. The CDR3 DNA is TGTGCCAGCAGCTCCAGGGAGATCTACGAGCAGTACTTC.

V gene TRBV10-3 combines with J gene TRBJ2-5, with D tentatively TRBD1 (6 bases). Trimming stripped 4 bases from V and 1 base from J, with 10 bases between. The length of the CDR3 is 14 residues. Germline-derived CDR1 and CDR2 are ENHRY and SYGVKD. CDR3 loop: CAISAQGTQETQYF. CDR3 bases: TGTGCCATCAGTGCACAGGGCACCCAAGAGACCCAGTACTTC.

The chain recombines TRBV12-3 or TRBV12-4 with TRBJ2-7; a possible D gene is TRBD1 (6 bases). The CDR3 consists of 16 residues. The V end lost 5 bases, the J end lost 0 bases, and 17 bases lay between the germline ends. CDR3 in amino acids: CASSPEQGRGSYEQYF. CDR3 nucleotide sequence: TGTGCCAGCAGTCCTGAACAGGGAAGAGGCTCCTACGAGCAGTACTTC.

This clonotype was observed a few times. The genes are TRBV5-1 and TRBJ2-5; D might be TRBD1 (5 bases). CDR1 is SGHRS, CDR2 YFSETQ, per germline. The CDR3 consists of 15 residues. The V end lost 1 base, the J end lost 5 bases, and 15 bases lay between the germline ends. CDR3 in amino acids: CASSLSQPGRETQYF. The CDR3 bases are TGCGCCAGCAGCTTGAGCCAACCAGGGCGGGAGACCCAGTACTTC.

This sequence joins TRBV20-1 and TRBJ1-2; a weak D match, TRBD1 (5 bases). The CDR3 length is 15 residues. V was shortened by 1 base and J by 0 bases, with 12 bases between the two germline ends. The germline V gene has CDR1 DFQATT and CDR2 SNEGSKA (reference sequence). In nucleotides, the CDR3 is TGCAGTGCTAGAGGTGACAGTATATCTAACTATGGCTACACCTTC. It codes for CSARGDSISNYGYTF.

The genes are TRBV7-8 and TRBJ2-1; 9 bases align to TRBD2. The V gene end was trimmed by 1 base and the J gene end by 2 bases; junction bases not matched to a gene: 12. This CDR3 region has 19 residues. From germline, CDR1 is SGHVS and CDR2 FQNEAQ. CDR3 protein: CASSLVEVSGSSAYNEQFF. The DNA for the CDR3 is TGTGCCAGCAGCTTAGTGGAGGTTAGCGGGAGCTCCGCCTACAATGAGCAGTTCTTC.

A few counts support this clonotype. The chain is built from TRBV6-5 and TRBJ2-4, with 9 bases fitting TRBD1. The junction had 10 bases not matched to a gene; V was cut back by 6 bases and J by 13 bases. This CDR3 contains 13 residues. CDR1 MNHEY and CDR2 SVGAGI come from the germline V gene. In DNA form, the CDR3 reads TGTGCCAGCAGGTCCGGGACAGGGATCATGCAGTACTTC. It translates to CASRSGTGIMQYF.

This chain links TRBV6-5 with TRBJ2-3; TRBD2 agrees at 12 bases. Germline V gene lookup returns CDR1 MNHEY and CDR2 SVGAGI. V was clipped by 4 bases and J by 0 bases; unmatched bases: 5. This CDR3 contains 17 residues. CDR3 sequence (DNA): TGTGCCAGCAGTTTTTCTAGCGGGGGGGCTAGCACAGATACGCAGTATTTT. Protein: CASSFSSGGASTDTQYF.

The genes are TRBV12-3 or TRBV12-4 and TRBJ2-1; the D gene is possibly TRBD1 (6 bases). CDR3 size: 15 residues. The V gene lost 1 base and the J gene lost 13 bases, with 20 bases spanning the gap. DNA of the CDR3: TGTGCCAGCAGTTTAGAAGTGGGGGCCGGGATTTATCAGTTCTTC. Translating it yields CASSLEVGAGIYQFF.

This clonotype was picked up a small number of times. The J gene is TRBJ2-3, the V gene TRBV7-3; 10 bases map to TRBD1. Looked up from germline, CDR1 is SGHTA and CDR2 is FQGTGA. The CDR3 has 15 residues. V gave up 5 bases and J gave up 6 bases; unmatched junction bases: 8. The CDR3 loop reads CASSLRTGGMDTQYF. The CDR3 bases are TGTGCCAGCAGCCTAAGGACAGGGGGTATGGATACGCAGTATTTT.

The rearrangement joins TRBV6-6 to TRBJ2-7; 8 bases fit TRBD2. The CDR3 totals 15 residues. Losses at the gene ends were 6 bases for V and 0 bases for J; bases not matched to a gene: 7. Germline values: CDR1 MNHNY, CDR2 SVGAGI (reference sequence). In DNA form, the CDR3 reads TGTGCCAGCAGGCCCGCCGGGACTAGCTCCTACGAGCAGTACTTC. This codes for CASRPAGTSSYEQYF.

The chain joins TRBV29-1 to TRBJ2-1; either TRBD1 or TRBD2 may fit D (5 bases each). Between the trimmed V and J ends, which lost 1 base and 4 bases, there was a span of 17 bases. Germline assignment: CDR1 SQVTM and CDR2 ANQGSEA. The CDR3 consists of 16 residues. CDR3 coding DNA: TGCAGCGTTGAAGGGGGACGAGCAAGGGTTTACAATGAGCAGTTCTTC. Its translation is CSVEGGRARVYNEQFF.

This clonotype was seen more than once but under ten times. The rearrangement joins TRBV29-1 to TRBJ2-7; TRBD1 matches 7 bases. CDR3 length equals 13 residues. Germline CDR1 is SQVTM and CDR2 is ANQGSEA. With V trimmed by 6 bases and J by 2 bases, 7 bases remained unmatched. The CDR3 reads CSVNGTATYEQYF. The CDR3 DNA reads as TGCAGCGTCAATGGGACAGCGACCTACGAGCAGTACTTC.

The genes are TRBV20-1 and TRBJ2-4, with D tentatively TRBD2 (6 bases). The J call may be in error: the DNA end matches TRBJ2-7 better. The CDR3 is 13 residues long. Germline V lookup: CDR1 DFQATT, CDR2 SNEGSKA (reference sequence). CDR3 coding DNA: TGCAGTGCTAGAGCTCCGGCGGGGTACGAGCAGTACTTC. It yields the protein CSARAPAGYEQYF.

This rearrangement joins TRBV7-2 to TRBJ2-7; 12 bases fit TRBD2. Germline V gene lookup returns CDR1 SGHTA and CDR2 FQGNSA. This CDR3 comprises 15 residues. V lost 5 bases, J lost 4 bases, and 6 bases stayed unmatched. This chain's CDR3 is CASSGLAGPGYEQYF. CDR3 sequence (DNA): TGTGCCAGCAGCGGACTAGCGGGACCCGGGTACGAGCAGTACTTC.

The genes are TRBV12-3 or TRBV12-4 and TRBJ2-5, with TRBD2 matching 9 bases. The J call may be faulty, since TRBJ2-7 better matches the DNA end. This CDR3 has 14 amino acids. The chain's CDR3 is CASSHASGNYEQYF. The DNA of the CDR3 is TGTGCCAGCAGTCACGCTAGCGGGAACTACGAGCAGTACTTC.

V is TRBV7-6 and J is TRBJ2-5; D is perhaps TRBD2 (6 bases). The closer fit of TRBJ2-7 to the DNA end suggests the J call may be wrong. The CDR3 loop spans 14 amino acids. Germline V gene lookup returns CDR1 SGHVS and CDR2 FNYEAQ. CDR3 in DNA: TGTGCCAGCAGCTTAGTTTCTGACGGGAGCGAGCAGTACTTC. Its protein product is CASSLVSDGSEQYF.

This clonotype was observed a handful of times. The CDR3 DNA sequence: TGTGCCATCAGTGAGTCGATAAGGGTCAGGGACCAGTACTTC. Its protein product is CAISESIRVRDQYF. The chain links TRBV10-3 to TRBJ2-7; D tentatively reads TRBD1 or TRBD2 (5 bases each). The V gene lost 0 bases and the J gene lost 10 bases, with 16 bases spanning the gap. The CDR3 length is 14 residues. Germline CDR1 ENHRY, CDR2 SYGVKD.

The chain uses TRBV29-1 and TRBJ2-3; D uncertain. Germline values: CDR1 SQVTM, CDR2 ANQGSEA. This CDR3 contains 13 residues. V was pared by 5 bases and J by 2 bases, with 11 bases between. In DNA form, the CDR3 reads TGCAGCGTTCGACCGCTGGCCACAGATACGCAGTATTTT. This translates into CSVRPLATDTQYF.

The CDR3, as DNA: TGTGCCAGCAGTCCTCCGACAGGGGGCTGGTACGAGCAGTACTTC. This translates into CASSPPTGGWYEQYF. This sequence joins TRBV12-3 or TRBV12-4 and TRBJ2-5, with TRBD1 matching 10 bases. The J call is uncertain, as TRBJ2-7 better fits the DNA end. This CDR3 is 15 amino acids long.